The rows below give T cell receptor beta chains drawn from one sample of a study of blood T cell repertoires in COVID-19. Sequencing used immunoSEQ multiplex PCR; TCRdb keeps in-frame clones, though not all of them. The top ten clones hold 2.5% to 3.5% of a sample with roughly 160,000 clones, 74% of them seen once. The sample consisted of peripheral blood. These receptors all stem from a woman of 80 years or more with acute or convalescent COVID-19. Both conserved end residues are part of each CDR3. Fields, in order: V gene, CDR3 length, clone size, D gene, J gene, CDR3 protein. A D gene is named only where the DNA matches it firmly. A row's size may be missing; if present it is once, few, many or a size class.

TRBV7-9	14	NA	TRBD2	TRBJ2-1	CASSWRESYNEQFF
TRBV5-8	14	few	NA	TRBJ2-5	CASSPGYYQETQYF
TRBV19	11	NA	NA	TRBJ2-5	CASSIRETQYF
TRBV28	14	NA	TRBD2	TRBJ2-7	CASSLASGMTEQYF
TRBV19	14	few	NA	TRBJ1-1	CASSYDRRGTEAFF
TRBV29-1	12	once	NA	TRBJ1-1	CSAGHSNTEAFF
TRBV18	15	once	NA	TRBJ1-2	CASSPRAGQNYGYTF
TRBV3-1/TRBV3-2	16	once	NA	TRBJ2-5	CASSQRPTGLQETQYF
TRBV25-1	17	NA	NA	TRBJ1-1	CASSELGAGRKNTEAFF
TRBV19	14	NA	TRBD1	TRBJ2-3	CASSGRQGADTQYF
TRBV27	17	once	TRBD2	TRBJ2-7	CASSSIYTTSGSYEQYF
TRBV4-3	15	NA	NA	TRBJ1-3	CASSQDPNSGNTIYF
TRBV27	16	NA	NA	TRBJ1-5	CASSLSYRDSNQPQHF
TRBV5-1	14	NA	TRBD1	TRBJ1-2	CASSKGDREGGYTF
TRBV15	16	NA	TRBD2	TRBJ2-1	CATSTGLAGVRYEQFF
TRBV11-3	15	NA	TRBD1	TRBJ2-7	CASSLSRDRGDEQYF
TRBV7-2	14	NA	TRBD1	TRBJ2-4	CASSSGQGVNIQYF
TRBV25-1	14	NA	NA	TRBJ1-5	CASSYGTANQPQHF
TRBV5-1	18	NA	TRBD2	TRBJ2-2	CASSGTSGTKANTGELFF
TRBV4-2	16	NA	NA	TRBJ1-4	CASSRQQGDHNEKLFF
TRBV9	13	few	NA	TRBJ1-1	CASSAQTGTEAFF
TRBV27	16	NA	TRBD1	TRBJ1-1	CASSLNFRGQNTEAFF
TRBV10-1	16	NA	NA	TRBJ2-7	CATQGPSGHTGEEQYF
TRBV28	17	NA	NA	TRBJ1-5	CASSLFQGRNDDQPQHF
TRBV3-1/TRBV3-2	16	few	TRBD2	TRBJ2-5	CASSPMALAGGETQYF
TRBV4-2	15	NA	NA	TRBJ1-3	CASSQAGSSGNTIYF
TRBV19	14	NA	TRBD1	TRBJ1-1	CASNQGANFAEAFF
TRBV18	12	NA	NA	TRBJ2-1	CASSPRGDEQFF